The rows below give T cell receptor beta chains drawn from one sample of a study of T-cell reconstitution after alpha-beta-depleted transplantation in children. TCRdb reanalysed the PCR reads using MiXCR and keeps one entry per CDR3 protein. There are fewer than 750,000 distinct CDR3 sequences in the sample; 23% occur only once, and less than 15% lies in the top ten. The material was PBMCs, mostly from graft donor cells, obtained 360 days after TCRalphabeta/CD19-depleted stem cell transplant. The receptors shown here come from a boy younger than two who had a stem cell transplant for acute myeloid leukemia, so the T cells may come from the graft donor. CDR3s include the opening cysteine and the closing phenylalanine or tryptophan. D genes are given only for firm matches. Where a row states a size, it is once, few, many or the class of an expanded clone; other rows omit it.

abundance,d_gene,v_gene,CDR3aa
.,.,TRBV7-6,CASSLVRGWGDTEAFF
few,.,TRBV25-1,CASSVVATVQFF
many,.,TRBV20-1,CSANGEASTDTQYF
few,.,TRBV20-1,CSANKLRDRGHEQYF
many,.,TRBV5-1,CASSLDTTTEAFF
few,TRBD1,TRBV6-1,CASRKTRDSYTQYF
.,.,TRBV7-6,CASSLGFQSYEQYF
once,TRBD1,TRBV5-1,CASIPQGVGTDTQYF
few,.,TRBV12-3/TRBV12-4,CASGGDRSGNTIYF
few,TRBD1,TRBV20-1,CSARDFGTVNTEAFF
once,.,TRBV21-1,CASSAHRENTGELFF
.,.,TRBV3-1,CASSQAALQETQYF
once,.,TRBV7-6,CASSRDWSGSLLYF
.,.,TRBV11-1,CASSLQGVHPKFSYEQYF
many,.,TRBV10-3,CAISDPGHFNEQFF
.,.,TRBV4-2,CASSQETLNTEAFF
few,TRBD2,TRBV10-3,CAISGASGEGTQFF
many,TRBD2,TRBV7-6,CASSLLAGVSTDTQYF
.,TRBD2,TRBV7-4,CASSLSPLHKGLAGGSSIGETQYF
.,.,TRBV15,CATSRGEARTDTQYF
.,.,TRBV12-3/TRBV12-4,CASPPFPDSSNTDTQYF
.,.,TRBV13,CASSLGERRRYRWEAF
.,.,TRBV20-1,CSARVRDSYYNEQFF
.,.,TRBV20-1,CSAGKQGNTIYF
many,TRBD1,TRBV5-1,CASSFQTGLNEKLFF
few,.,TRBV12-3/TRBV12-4,CASSFGEGSYGYTF
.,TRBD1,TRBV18,CASSPPTGQGETQYF
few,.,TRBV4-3,CASSRSGLAAQETQYF
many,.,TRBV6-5,CASSRGLGNTIYF
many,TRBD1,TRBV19,CASSIEKDRVRFLGAGELFF
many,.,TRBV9,CASSVDIGMAGITDTQYF
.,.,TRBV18,CASSPLVEPQETQYF
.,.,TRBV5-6,CASSLVPDTGELFF
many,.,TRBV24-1,CATSADRRDGNTGELFF
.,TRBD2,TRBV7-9,CASGQRGYQETQYF
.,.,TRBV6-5,CASSADGSEQFF
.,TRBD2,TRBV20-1,CSARGLPGLAGDVNTGELFF
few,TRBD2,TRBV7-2,CASSHPGTISTDTQYF
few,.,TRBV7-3,CASSLWKGRSDTQYF
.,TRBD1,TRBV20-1,CSARQTGIRNEQYF
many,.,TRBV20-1,CSGTQWENIQYF
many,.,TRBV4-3,CASSQNGQGQETQYF
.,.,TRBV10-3,CAIRTTTDTQYF
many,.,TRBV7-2,CASSLGQPGNTIYF
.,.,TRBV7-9,CASSLEWAGNQETQYF
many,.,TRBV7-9,CASSLWDSTDTQYF
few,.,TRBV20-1,CSAIRTASSGYTF
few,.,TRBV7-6,CASSRIIRGKETQYF
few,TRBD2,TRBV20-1,CSARAASGGLNEQFF
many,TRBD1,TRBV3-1,CASSLSTGRTEAFF
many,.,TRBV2,CASRREAYNEQFF
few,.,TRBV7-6,CASSYSPGEGETQYF
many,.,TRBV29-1,CSVGLLEGTQYF
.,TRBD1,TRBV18,CASSLDRDTYGYTF
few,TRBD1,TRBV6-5,CASSYSMGQGARGYTF
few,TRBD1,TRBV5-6,CASSWGTGWTGELFF
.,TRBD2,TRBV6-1,CASTPGGSHNEQFF